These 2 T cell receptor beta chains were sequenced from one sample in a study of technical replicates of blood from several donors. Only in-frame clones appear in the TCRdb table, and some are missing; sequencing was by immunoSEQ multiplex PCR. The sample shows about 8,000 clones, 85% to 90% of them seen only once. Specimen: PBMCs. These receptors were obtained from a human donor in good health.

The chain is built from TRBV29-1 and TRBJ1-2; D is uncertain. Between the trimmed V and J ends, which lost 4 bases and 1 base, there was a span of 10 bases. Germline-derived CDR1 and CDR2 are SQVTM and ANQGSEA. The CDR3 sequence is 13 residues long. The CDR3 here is CSVGTHYNYGYTF. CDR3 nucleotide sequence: TGCAGCGTTGGAACACATTATAACTATGGCTACACCTTC.

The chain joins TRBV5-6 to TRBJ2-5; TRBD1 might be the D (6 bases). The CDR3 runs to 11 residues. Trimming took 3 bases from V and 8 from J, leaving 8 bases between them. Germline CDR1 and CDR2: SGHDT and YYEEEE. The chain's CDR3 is CASSYRVTQYF. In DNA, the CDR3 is TGTGCCAGCAGCTACAGGGTAACCCAGTACTTC.